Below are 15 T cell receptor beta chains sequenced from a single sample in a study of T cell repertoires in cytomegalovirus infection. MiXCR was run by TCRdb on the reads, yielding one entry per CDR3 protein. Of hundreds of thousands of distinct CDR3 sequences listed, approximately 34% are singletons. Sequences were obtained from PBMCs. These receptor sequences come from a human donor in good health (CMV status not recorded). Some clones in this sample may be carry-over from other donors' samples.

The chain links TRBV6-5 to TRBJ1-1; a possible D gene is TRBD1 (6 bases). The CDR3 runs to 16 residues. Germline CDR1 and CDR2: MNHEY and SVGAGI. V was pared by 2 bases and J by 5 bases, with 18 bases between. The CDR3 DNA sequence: TGTGCCAGCAGTTACAGGGGGAACTTGGTAGGGACTGAAGCTTTCTTT. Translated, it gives CASSYRGNLVGTEAFF.

Written as DNA, the CDR3 is TGTGCCAGCAGCTTGGGCGCAAAGCGATACCAAGAGACCCAGTACTTC. Residues: CASSLGAKRYQETQYF. The chain joins TRBV5-4 to TRBJ2-5; D remains ambiguous. This CDR3 is 16 amino acids long. Trimming removed 0 bases from V and 0 bases from J, with 12 bases in between. From germline, CDR1 is SGHNT and CDR2 YYREEE (reference sequence).

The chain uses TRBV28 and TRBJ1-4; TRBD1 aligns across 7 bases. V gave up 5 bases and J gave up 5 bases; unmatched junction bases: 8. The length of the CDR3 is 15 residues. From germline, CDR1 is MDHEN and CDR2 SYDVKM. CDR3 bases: TGTGCCAGCAGTCAGACAGGGTGGGGGAATGAAAAACTGTTTTTT. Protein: CASSQTGWGNEKLFF.

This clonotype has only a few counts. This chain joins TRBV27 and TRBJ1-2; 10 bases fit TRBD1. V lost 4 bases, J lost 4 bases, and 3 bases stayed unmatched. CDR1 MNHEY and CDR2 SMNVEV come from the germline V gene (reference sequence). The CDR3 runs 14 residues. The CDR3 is CASSSWTGGYGYTF. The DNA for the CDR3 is TGTGCCAGCAGTTCGTGGACAGGGGGCTATGGCTACACCTTC.

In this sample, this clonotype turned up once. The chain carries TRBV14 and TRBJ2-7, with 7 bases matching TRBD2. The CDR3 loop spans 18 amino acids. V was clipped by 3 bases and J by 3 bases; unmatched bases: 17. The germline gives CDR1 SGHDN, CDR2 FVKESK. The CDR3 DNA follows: TGTGCCAGCAGCCAGAGTTTTTCTTCGGGGCGGGAGAACTACGAGCAGTACTTC. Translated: CASSQSFSSGRENYEQYF.

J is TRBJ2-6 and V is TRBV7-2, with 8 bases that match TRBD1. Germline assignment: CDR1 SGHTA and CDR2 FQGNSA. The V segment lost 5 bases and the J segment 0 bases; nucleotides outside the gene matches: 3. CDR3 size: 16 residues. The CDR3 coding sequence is TGTGCCAGCAGCATAACAGGGGGCTCTGGGGCCAACGTCCTGACTTTC. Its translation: CASSITGGSGANVLTF.

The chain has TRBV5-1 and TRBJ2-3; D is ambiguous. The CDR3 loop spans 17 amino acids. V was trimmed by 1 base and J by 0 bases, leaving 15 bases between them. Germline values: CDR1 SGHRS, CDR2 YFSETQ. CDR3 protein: CASSLNEMFSSTDTQYF. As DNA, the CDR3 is TGCGCCAGCAGCTTGAATGAGATGTTTTCTAGCACAGATACGCAGTATTTT.

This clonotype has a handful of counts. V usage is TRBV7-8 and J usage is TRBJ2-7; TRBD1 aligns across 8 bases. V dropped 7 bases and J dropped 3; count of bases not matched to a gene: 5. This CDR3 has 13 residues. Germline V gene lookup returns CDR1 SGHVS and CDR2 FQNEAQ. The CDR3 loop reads CASTDTGGYEQYF. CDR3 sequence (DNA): TGTGCCAGCACGGACACAGGGGGCTACGAGCAGTACTTC. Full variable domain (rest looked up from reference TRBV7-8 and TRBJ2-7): GAGVSQSPRYKVAKRGQDVALRCDPISGHVSLFWYQQALGQGPEFLTYFQNEAQLDKSGLPSDRFFAERPEGSVSTLKIQRTQQEDSAVYLCASTDTGGYEQYFGPGTRLTVT.

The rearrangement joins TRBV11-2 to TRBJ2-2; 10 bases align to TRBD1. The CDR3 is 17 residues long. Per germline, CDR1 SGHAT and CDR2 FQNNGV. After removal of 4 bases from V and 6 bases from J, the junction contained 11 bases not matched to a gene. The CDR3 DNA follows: TGTGCCAGCAGCTCACCGGGACAGGGGATTTTCTCCGGGGAGCTGTTTTTT. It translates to CASSSPGQGIFSGELFF.

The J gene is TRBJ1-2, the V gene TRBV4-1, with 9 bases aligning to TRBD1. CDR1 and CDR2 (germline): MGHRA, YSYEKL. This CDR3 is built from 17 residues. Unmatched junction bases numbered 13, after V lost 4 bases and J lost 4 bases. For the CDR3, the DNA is TGCGCCAGCAGCCTCGGGACAGGGATGGAAGGGGCCTATGGCTACACCTTC. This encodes CASSLGTGMEGAYGYTF.

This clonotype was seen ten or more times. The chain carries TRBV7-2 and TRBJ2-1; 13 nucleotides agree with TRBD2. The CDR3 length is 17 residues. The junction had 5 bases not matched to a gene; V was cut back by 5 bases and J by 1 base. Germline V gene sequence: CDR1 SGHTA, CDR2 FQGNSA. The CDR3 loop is CASSPTSGGASYNEQFF. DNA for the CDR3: TGTGCCAGCAGCCCCACTAGCGGGGGGGCTTCCTACAATGAGCAGTTCTTC.

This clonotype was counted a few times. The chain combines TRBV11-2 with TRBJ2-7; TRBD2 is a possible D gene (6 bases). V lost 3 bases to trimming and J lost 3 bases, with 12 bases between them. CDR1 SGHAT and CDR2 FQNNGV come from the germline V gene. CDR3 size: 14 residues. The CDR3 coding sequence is TGTGCCAGCAGCTTCGTGGACTATCGCTACGAGCAGTACTTC. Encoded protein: CASSFVDYRYEQYF.

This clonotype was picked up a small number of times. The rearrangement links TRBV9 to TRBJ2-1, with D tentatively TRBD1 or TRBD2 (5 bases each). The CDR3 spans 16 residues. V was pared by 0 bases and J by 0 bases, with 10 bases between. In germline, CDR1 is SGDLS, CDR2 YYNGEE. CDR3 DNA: TGTGCCAGCAGCGTAGTGAAGGGGAGCTCCTACAATGAGCAGTTCTTC. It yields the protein CASSVVKGSSYNEQFF.

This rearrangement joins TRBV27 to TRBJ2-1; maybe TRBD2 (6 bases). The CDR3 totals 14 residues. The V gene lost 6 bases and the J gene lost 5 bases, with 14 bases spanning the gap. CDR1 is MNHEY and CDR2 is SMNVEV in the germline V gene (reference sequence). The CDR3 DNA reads TGTGCCAGCAGGATTCCCGGGGGTGACAATGAGCAGTTCTTC. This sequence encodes CASRIPGGDNEQFF.

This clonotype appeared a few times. The CDR3 reads CSVVASGRTVAKNIQYF. CDR3 DNA: TGCAGCGTTGTTGCTAGCGGGAGAACCGTAGCCAAAAACATTCAGTACTTC. This chain links TRBV29-1 with TRBJ2-4; 10 nucleotides agree with TRBD2. The CDR3 spans 17 residues. The V gene's germline CDR1 is SQVTM and CDR2 ANQGSEA. V lost 4 bases to trimming and J lost 0 bases; unmatched junction nucleotides: 9.